This is a list of T cell receptor beta chains from one sample in a study of response to subunit inactivated influenza vaccine. Using its own MiXCR run on the RT-PCR reads, TCRdb lists one record per CDR3 protein. The sample has around 650,000 distinct CDR3 sequences; 15% to 18% are singletons. The sample in question was PBMCs from blood, obtained 11 to 12 days after vaccination. The source is a man aged 45 to 65 who received an inactivated influenza vaccine. Each CDR3 is given with its conserved first and last residue. A D gene is named only where the DNA matches it firmly. A row's size may be missing; if present it is once, few, many or a size class.

size: few
D: -
J: TRBJ1-5
V: TRBV7-2
DNA: TGTGCCAGCAGCCTCGGACCGCAAGGCAATCAGCCCCAGCATTTT
CDR3: CASSLGPQGNQPQHF

size: -
D: -
J: TRBJ2-1
V: TRBV15
DNA: TGTGCCACCAGTGCAGGATCCTACAATGAGCAGTTCTTC
CDR3: CATSAGSYNEQFF

size: few
D: TRBD1
J: TRBJ2-3
V: TRBV6-2/TRBV6-3
DNA: TGTGCCAGAACAGGGGGCATCACAGATACGCAGTATTTT
CDR3: CARTGGITDTQYF

size: many
D: TRBD2
J: TRBJ2-1
V: TRBV25-1
DNA: TGTGCCAGCACCGGACCCCCAGGGACTAGCGGGACCCCCGCGTACAATGAGCAGTTCTTC
CDR3: CASTGPPGTSGTPAYNEQFF

size: few
D: TRBD1
J: TRBJ2-1
V: TRBV4-1
DNA: TGCGCCAGCAGCCAATACAGGGGACAAGACAATGAGCAGTTCTTC
CDR3: CASSQYRGQDNEQFF

size: few
D: -
J: TRBJ2-5
V: TRBV6-1
DNA: TGTGCCAGCAGTGAATTAACGCAGACCCAGTACTTC
CDR3: CASSELTQTQYF

size: few
D: -
J: TRBJ2-1
V: TRBV12-3/TRBV12-4
DNA: TGTGCCAGCAGTTTTGGACAGCTTGAGCAGTTCTTC
CDR3: CASSFGQLEQFF

size: -
D: TRBD2
J: TRBJ2-5
V: TRBV28
DNA: TGTGCCAGCAGTAGAATGGGGCGGGAGCGGTCCCAGTACTTC
CDR3: CASSRMGRERSQYF

size: -
D: TRBD1
J: TRBJ2-7
V: TRBV4-2
DNA: TGTGCCACCGCTCGGGACAGGTTGGCCGACGAGCAGTACTTC
CDR3: CATARDRLADEQYF

size: -
D: -
J: TRBJ2-2
V: TRBV6-2/TRBV6-3
DNA: TGTGCCAGCAGTTCTCCTGGGAGGCCCGGGGAGCTGTTTTTT
CDR3: CASSSPGRPGELFF

size: -
D: TRBD2
J: TRBJ2-1
V: TRBV7-9
DNA: TGTGCCAGCAGCTCCCGCGTAGCGGGCTCGGAGCAGTTCTTC
CDR3: CASSSRVAGSEQFF

size: -
D: TRBD1
J: TRBJ2-7
V: TRBV27
DNA: TGTGCCAGCAGTTTATCGATCAGGTCAGGGGGCGTCGAGCAGTACTTC
CDR3: CASSLSIRSGGVEQYF

size: many
D: -
J: TRBJ2-4
V: TRBV6-1
DNA: TGTGCCAGCAGTCCGGGTAGCGAGATAGCCAAAAACATTCAGTACTTC
CDR3: CASSPGSEIAKNIQYF

size: few
D: TRBD2
J: TRBJ2-3
V: TRBV5-1
DNA: TGCGCCAGCGCCCCCTTCGGGAGGGGAGATACGCAGTATTTT
CDR3: CASAPFGRGDTQYF

size: few
D: -
J: TRBJ2-3
V: TRBV5-1
DNA: TGCGCCAGCAGCTGGGGAGAGGGGTACACAGATACGCAGTATTTT
CDR3: CASSWGEGYTDTQYF

size: few
D: -
J: TRBJ2-1
V: TRBV7-9
DNA: TGTGCCAGCAGCCCCCCGTCCGGGGGGCCCAACAATGAGCAGTTCTTC
CDR3: CASSPPSGGPNNEQFF

size: many
D: TRBD1
J: TRBJ2-3
V: TRBV5-1
DNA: TGCGCCAGCAGCTCAGAATCGGGACAGGGCAGGCTGGAGTTCACCACAGATACGCAGTATTTT
CDR3: CASSSESGQGRLEFTTDTQYF

size: few
D: -
J: TRBJ1-2
V: TRBV20-1
DNA: TGCAGTGCTAGTCCGTCGGGGGGGCGCGTCGGCTACACCTTC
CDR3: CSASPSGGRVGYTF

size: -
D: -
J: TRBJ2-2
V: TRBV7-6
DNA: TGTGCCAGCAGCTTAGTATTCAGTTACACCGGGGAGCTGTTTTTT
CDR3: CASSLVFSYTGELFF

size: few
D: -
J: TRBJ2-3
V: TRBV12-3/TRBV12-4
DNA: TGTGCCAGCAGTTTACGGGGGTCTAGCACAGATACGCAGTATTTT
CDR3: CASSLRGSSTDTQYF

size: few
D: -
J: TRBJ1-6
V: TRBV11-2
DNA: TGTGCCAGCAACCAAAGAGGGAATTCACCCCTCCACTTT
CDR3: CASNQRGNSPLHF

size: many
D: TRBD1
J: TRBJ1-1
V: TRBV12-3/TRBV12-4
DNA: TGTGCCAGCAGCCCGACAGGGGAGACTGAAGCTTTCTTT
CDR3: CASSPTGETEAFF

size: -
D: -
J: TRBJ2-2
V: TRBV3-1
DNA: TGTGCCAGCAGCTATCACGCCGGGGGCGCGAACACCGGGGAGCTGTTTTTT
CDR3: CASSYHAGGANTGELFF

size: -
D: -
J: TRBJ2-7
V: TRBV6-5
DNA: TGTGCCAGCAGTTACTCGGCCCGAGCGAGCGAGCAGTACTTC
CDR3: CASSYSARASEQYF

size: few
D: TRBD1
J: TRBJ2-3
V: TRBV5-1
DNA: TGCGCCAGCAGCTTGGAAACAGGGGGCAAAGATACGCAGTATTTT
CDR3: CASSLETGGKDTQYF

size: -
D: -
J: TRBJ2-7
V: TRBV3-1
DNA: TGTGCCCGCTGCCGTATCCGGGACATCTCCTACGAGCAGTACTTC
CDR3: CARCRIRDISYEQYF

size: many
D: TRBD2
J: TRBJ2-2
V: TRBV10-3
DNA: TGTGCCATCACTGGGACTAGCGGTCGAACCGGGGAGCTGTTTTTT
CDR3: CAITGTSGRTGELFF

size: few
D: TRBD1
J: TRBJ2-1
V: TRBV7-2
DNA: TGTGCCAGCAGCCCCCGGACAGGGCGACCCTTCTTC
CDR3: CASSPRTGRPFF

size: few
D: -
J: TRBJ2-1
V: TRBV9
DNA: TGTGCCAGCAGCGGTGGACTGGCGGAGAGCTCCTACAATGAGCAGTTCTTC
CDR3: CASSGGLAESSYNEQFF

size: -
D: TRBD1
J: TRBJ2-7
V: TRBV5-5
DNA: TGTGCCAGCAGCTTCCGACAGGGGTCGGGCGAGCAGTACTTC
CDR3: CASSFRQGSGEQYF

size: few
D: TRBD1
J: TRBJ1-2
V: TRBV4-3
DNA: TGCGCCAGCGGACGGACAGGCGCTAACTATGGCTACACCTTC
CDR3: CASGRTGANYGYTF